This T cell receptor beta chain was profiled in a study of blood T cell repertoires in COVID-19. As for the study in general: Acute and convalescent COVID-19 samples came from the United States, Italy and Spain. PBMCs, B-cell-depleted T cells, or T cells were the source of the cDNA or gDNA that made up the material.

Authors' methods: Scientists estimated how many nucleated cells there were by amplifying reference gene primers. Method: immunoSEQ multiplex PCR; TCRdb's copy keeps in-frame clones and lacks some. V, J and clone size are those of that table, while D and trimming were read from the DNA. The profile shows about 160,000 clones, over 80% of them singletons. The sequencing input was peripheral blood. This TCR was sampled from a woman between 55 and 75 years old who had recovered from COVID-19.

This CDR3 is CASSLSGAEAFF. In nucleotides, the CDR3 is TGTGCCAGCAGTTTATCGGGTGCTGAAGCTTTCTTT. The J gene is TRBJ1-1, the V gene TRBV28; no firm D call. The CDR3 sequence is 12 residues long. Germline CDR1 is MDHEN and CDR2 is SYDVKM. The V end was cut by 1 base, the J end by 6 bases, with 6 bases between.